One sample yielded the 6 T cell receptor beta chains listed below, sequenced in a study of shared clonotypes between healthy human individuals. Positively selected for CCR7, the CD45RO-negative cells used as naive CD8 cells excluded terminally differentiated effector memory CD45RA+ cells. Using immunoSEQ multiplex PCR, the repertoire was profiled, and TCRdb retains in-frame clones only, with some absent. The table includes more than 2 million clones, less than 95% detected once. The specimen was naive CD8+ T cells sorted from blood. The receptors here all came from a man aged 18 to 35 in good health.

V is TRBV27 and J is TRBJ2-1; 12 bases match TRBD1. Germline V CDR1 and CDR2: MNHEY, SMNVEV (reference sequence). J lost 5 bases, V lost 5 bases, and 7 bases had no gene match. The CDR3 covers 16 residues. CDR3 DNA: TGTGCCAGCAGTATCTCGGGACAGGGGGCCCACAATGAGCAGTTCTTC. Its translation: CASSISGQGAHNEQFF.

The J gene is TRBJ2-3, the V gene TRBV10-3; the D gene is possibly TRBD2 (5 bases). Germline V gene sequence: CDR1 ENHRY, CDR2 SYGVKD. This CDR3 comprises 15 residues. The V end was cut by 3 bases, the J end by 2 bases, with 12 bases between. Here the CDR3 DNA reads TGTGCCATCAGTGATCGGGATCCTACCACAGATACGCAGTATTTT. Encoded protein: CAISDRDPTTDTQYF.

This rearrangement joins TRBV11-3 to TRBJ2-1, with 7 bases that match TRBD1. The CDR3 loop spans 13 amino acids. Germline V lookup: CDR1 SGHNT, CDR2 YENEEA. V shed 5 bases, J shed 6 bases, and the junction held 4 bases outside the gene matches. CDR3 sequence (DNA): TGTGCCAGCAGCGTAGGACAGGTCAATGAGCAGTTCTTC. It yields the protein CASSVGQVNEQFF. Supplemented by reference TRBV11-3 and TRBJ2-1, the full variable domain reads EAGVVQSPRYKIIEKKQPVAFWCNPISGHNTLYWYLQNLGQGPELLIRYENEEAVDDSQLPKDRFSAERLKGVDSTLKIQPAELGDSAVYLCASSVGQVNEQFFGPGTRLTVL.

V gene TRBV5-8 combines with J gene TRBJ2-7; 8 bases line up with TRBD2. The CDR3 is made up of 15 amino acids. The V gene end was trimmed by 4 bases and the J gene end by 3 bases; junction bases not matched to a gene: 9. Germline-derived CDR1 and CDR2 are SGHTS and YDEGEE. As DNA, the CDR3 is TGTGCCAGCAGCCCAATGGGAGCGGGGGACTACGAGCAGTACTTC. The encoded protein is CASSPMGAGDYEQYF.

This rearrangement joins TRBV9 to TRBJ2-2; D may match TRBD1 or TRBD2 (5 bases each). Germline CDR1 and CDR2: SGDLS and YYNGEE. This CDR3 is built from 13 residues. V shed 3 bases and J shed 6 bases, with 9 bases lying between them. CDR3 sequence: CASSGGDPGELFF. In nucleotides, the CDR3 is TGTGCCAGCAGCGGAGGGGATCCCGGGGAGCTGTTTTTT.

A remark on this clone: Distinct nucleotide sequences in the sample also encode this CDR3. This chain connects TRBV6-5 to TRBJ1-1; D is possibly TRBD1 (5 bases). The V gene lost 2 bases and the J gene lost 3 bases, with 7 bases spanning the gap. Germline-derived CDR1 and CDR2 are MNHEY and SVGAGI. The CDR3 covers 13 residues. The CDR3 reads CASSYGAHTEAFF. CDR3 coding DNA: TGTGCCAGCAGTTACGGGGCCCACACTGAAGCTTTCTTT.